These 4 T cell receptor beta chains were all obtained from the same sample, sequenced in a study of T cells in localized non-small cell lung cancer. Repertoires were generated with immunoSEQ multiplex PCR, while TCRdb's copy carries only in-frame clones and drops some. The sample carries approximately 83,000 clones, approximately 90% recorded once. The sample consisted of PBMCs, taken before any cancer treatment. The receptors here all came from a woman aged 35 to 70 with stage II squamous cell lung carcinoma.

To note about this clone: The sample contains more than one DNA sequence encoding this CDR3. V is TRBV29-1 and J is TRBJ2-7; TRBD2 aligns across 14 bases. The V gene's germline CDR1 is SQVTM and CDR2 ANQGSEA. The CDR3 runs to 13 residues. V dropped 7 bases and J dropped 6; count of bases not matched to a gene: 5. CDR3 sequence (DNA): TGCAGCGCCGGACTAGCGGGAGGCGCCGAGCAGTACTTC. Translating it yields CSAGLAGGAEQYF.

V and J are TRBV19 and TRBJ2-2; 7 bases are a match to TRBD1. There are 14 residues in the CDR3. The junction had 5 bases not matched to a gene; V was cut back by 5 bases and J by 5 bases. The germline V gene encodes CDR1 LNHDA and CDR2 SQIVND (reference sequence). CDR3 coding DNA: TGTGCCAGTAGTGTGACAGGGATAACCGGGGAGCTGTTTTTT. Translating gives CASSVTGITGELFF.

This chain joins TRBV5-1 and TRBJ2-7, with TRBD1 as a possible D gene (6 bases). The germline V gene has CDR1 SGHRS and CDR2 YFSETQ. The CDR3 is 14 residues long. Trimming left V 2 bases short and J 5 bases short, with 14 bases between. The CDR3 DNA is TGCGCCAGCAGCTTACGTCCAGGGGACGACGAGCAGTACTTC. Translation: CASSLRPGDDEQYF.

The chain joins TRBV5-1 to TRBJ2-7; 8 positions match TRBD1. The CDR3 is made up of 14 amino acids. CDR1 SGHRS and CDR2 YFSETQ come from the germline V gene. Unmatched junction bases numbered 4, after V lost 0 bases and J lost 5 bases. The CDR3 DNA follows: TGCGCCAGCAGCTTGGGGGCAGGGGGCAACGAGCAGTACTTC. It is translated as CASSLGAGGNEQYF.